This T cell receptor beta chain originates from a study of radiotherapy plus CTLA-4 blockade in lung cancer. About the study: For around 18% of patients, objective responses occurred, and about 30% had disease control.

Those patients who had chemo-refractory metastatic non-small-cell lung cancer were given focal radiation along with CTLA-4 blockade through ipilimumab. With 6 bases removed from V and 4 bases from J, the gap between germline ends came to 13 bases. Germline V gene lookup returns CDR1 MDHEN and CDR2 SYDVKM. The CDR3 is 14 amino acids. To note about this clone: The antigen is undetermined.

Measured with immunoSEQ multiplex PCR; TCRdb has only the in-frame clones, and not every one. The sample has tens of thousands of clones, about 88% seen once; the top ten hold over 0.85%. General study findings and limits: Reports state that early shifts in blood T cell clones, with interferon-beta, best predicted response.

The source was peripheral blood, collected from a patient treated with radiotherapy plus ipilimumab. This clonotype was obtained from a human donor with non-small cell lung cancer who had stable disease on radiotherapy plus ipilimumab. J is TRBJ1-5 and V is TRBV28; tentatively, D is TRBD1 (6 bases). The CDR3 region has the DNA TGTGCCAGCAGATCCCCGGGACAAAATCAGCCCCAGCATTTT. Translating it yields CASRSPGQNQPQHF.